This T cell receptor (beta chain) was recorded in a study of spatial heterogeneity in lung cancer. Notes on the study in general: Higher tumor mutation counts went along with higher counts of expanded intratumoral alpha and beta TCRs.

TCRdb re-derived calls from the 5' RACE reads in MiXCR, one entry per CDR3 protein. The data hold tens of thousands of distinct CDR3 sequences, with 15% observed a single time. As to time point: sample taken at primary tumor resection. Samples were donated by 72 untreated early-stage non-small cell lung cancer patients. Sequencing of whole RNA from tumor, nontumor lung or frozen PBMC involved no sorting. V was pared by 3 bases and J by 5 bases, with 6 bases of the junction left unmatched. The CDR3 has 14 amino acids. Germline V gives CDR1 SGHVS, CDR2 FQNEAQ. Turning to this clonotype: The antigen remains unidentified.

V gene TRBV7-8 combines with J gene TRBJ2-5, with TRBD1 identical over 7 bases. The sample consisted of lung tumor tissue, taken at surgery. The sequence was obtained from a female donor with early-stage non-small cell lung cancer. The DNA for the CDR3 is TGTGCCAGCAGCTTTGGGTCGGACAGGGAGACCCAGTACTTC. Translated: CASSFGSDRETQYF.